This T cell receptor beta chain was recovered during a study of T cells in Graves' hyperthyroidism and ophthalmopathy. Overall study findings and caveats: Using 13 V-J features, a model discriminated ophthalmopathy from stable hyperthyroidism. Blood also held most thyroid clonotypes expanded beyond 0.001.

RNA transcripts yielded amplified TCR beta CDR3 regions. Using the HTBI primer set, a first-round RT-PCR was run on the TCR CDR3. TCRdb passed the multiplex PCR reads through MiXCR, listing each CDR3 protein once. The repertoire holds a few hundred thousand distinct CDR3 sequences, with 25% as singletons. This CDR3 comprises 17 residues. Germline-derived CDR1 and CDR2 are SEHNR and FQNEAQ (reference sequence). Trimming took 3 bases from V and 1 from J; bases not matched to a gene: 3. About this clonotype: What it binds is not known.

This chain uses TRBV7-9 with TRBJ2-6; TRBD1 aligns across 10 bases. This TCR came from a man in his fifties with Graves' hyperthyroidism. The source material was blood. DNA of the CDR3: TGTGCCAGCAGCTTGGACAGGGGGAGTTCTGGGGCCAACGTCCTGACTTTC. As protein: CASSLDRGSSGANVLTF.